Following are 7 T cell receptor beta chains from one sample sequenced in a study of cytomegalovirus exposure and HLA in healthy donors. Amplification used 60 Vbeta primers and 13 Jbeta primers. The data were produced by immunoSEQ multiplex PCR, yet TCRdb's version contains in-frame clones alone and is incomplete. The data show about 160,000 clones, with approximately 78% seen just once and roughly 0.69% held by the top ten. The sequenced sample was PBMCs. The receptors originated from a woman aged 18-29 years in good health and CMV-seronegative.

This chain connects TRBV6-1 to TRBJ2-7; possibly TRBD2 for D (5 bases). The CDR3 contains 13 residues. Between the trimmed V and J ends, which lost 2 bases and 3 bases, there was a span of 8 bases. The germline CDR1 and CDR2 sequences are MNHNS and SASEGT. CDR3 in amino acids: CASSESSGYEQYF. The CDR3 DNA follows: TGTGCCAGCAGTGAATCGAGCGGCTACGAGCAGTACTTC.

Details on this clone: The junction differs from germline at one of its ends, possibly a read error. V usage is TRBV6-5 and J usage is TRBJ1-2, with 9 bases that match TRBD1. In germline, CDR1 is MNHEY, CDR2 SVGAGI. CDR3 length: 13 amino acids. The CDR3 protein is CASGRTGASSVAF. The CDR3 bases are TGTGCCAGCGGTCGGACAGGGGCATCCTCCGTCGCCTTC.

This clone was observed a single time. The chain combines TRBV7-8 with TRBJ2-1; D possibly corresponds to TRBD2 (5 bases). The ends were cut back, 1 base at V and 2 bases at J, with 12 bases in the middle. Germline CDR1 is SGHVS and CDR2 is FQNEAQ. This CDR3 region has 16 residues. CDR3 sequence: CASSLVDLEAYNEQFF. The CDR3 DNA sequence: TGTGCCAGCAGCTTAGTCGACTTGGAGGCCTACAATGAGCAGTTCTTC. Supplemented by reference TRBV7-8 and TRBJ2-1, the full variable domain reads GAGVSQSPRYKVAKRGQDVALRCDPISGHVSLFWYQQALGQGPEFLTYFQNEAQLDKSGLPSDRFFAERPEGSVSTLKIQRTQQEDSAVYLCASSLVDLEAYNEQFFGPGTRLTVL.

Turning to this clone: Other DNA sequences of this sample code for an identical CDR3. The rearrangement joins TRBV19 to TRBJ2-7; the match to TRBD1 covers 10 bases. Germline V gene data show CDR1 as LNHDA and CDR2 as SQIVND (reference sequence). J was trimmed by 4 bases and V by 6 bases; bases with no gene match: 3. This CDR3 has 13 residues. Here the CDR3 DNA reads TGTGCCAGTAGCCGGGACAGGGGTTACGAGCAGTACTTC. Amino acids: CASSRDRGYEQYF.

This rearrangement joins TRBV19 to TRBJ1-5; no firm D call. V lost 6 bases and J lost 5, with 11 bases in between. Germline loops: CDR1 LNHDA, CDR2 SQIVND (reference sequence). This CDR3 is 13 amino acids long. DNA of the CDR3: TGTGCCAGTAGGGAGCAAAGAGATCAGCCCCAGCATTTT. Protein product: CASREQRDQPQHF.

The chain recombines TRBV5-1 with TRBJ2-5; the match to TRBD2 covers 8 bases. CDR1 SGHRS and CDR2 YFSETQ come from the germline V gene. The CDR3 has 14 amino acids. With 1 base clipped from V and 3 bases from J, the junction kept 2 bases outside the gene matches. Here the CDR3 DNA reads TGCGCCAGCAGCTTGACTAGCGGCGAAGAGACCCAGTACTTC. Its protein product is CASSLTSGEETQYF.

The V gene is TRBV28, the J gene TRBJ2-7; D is undetermined. The CDR3 length is 14 residues. Germline assignment: CDR1 MDHEN and CDR2 SYDVKM. V gave up 3 bases and J gave up 2 bases, with 11 bases separating them. The CDR3 DNA reads TGTGCCAGCAGTTTTGGGCAACCCCCCTACGAGCAGTACTTC. Protein product: CASSFGQPPYEQYF. Supplemented by reference TRBV28 and TRBJ2-7, the full variable domain reads DVKVTQSSRYLVKRTGEKVFLECVQDMDHENMFWYRQDPGLGLRLIYFSYDVKMKEKGDIPEGYSVSREKKERFSLILESASTNQTSMYLCASSFGQPPYEQYFGPGTRLTVT.